The 17 T cell receptor beta chains below were found in one sample sequenced in a study of blood T cells in healthy people across ages. Using a J-beta primer mix together with a sample-barcoded 5' primer, a second PCR was run for about 6 to 11 cycles. TCRdb fed the 5' RACE reads into MiXCR, producing one record per CDR3 protein. Of some 710,000 distinct CDR3 sequences listed, around a fifth were seen once; the top ten hold approximately 20%. The sample consisted of blood. Source of these receptors: a man aged 65 to 79 in good health.

The chain carries TRBV29-1 and TRBJ2-5, with TRBD1 matching 8 bases. V trimming: 4 bases; J trimming: 0 bases; junction bases outside the gene matches: 1. Germline V gene sequence: CDR1 SQVTM, CDR2 ANQGSEA. This CDR3 has 13 amino acids. CDR3 sequence reads: CSVGGQDQETQYF. The CDR3 DNA reads TGCAGCGTTGGGGGACAGGACCAAGAGACCCAGTACTTC.

The sample holds a few counts of this clonotype. The chain employs TRBV9 and TRBJ2-3, with a weak D call TRBD2 (5 bases). V was shortened by 6 bases and J by 1 base, with 9 bases between the two germline ends. Germline lookup yields CDR1 SGDLS and CDR2 YYNGEE. The length of the CDR3 is 13 residues. The CDR3 nucleotides are TGTGCCAGCAACCGGGGTGGCACAGATACGCAGTATTTT. It is translated as CASNRGGTDTQYF.

The chain is built from TRBV5-1 and TRBJ2-3; 8 bases map to TRBD2. Germline-derived CDR1 and CDR2 are SGHRS and YFSETQ. The CDR3 consists of 16 residues. Germline trimming cut 0 bases from V and 4 bases from J; bases unmatched to any gene: 7. The CDR3, as DNA: TGCGCCAGCAGCTTGGATCGGGGGGGAAGGGCAGATACGCAGTATTTT. Translating it yields CASSLDRGGRADTQYF.

The CDR3 DNA is TGTGCCAGCTCGCGGCGGGTAGGCGAAAAACTGTTTTTT. This encodes CASSRRVGEKLFF. The chain employs TRBV18 and TRBJ1-4, with D uncertain. V lost 6 bases, J lost 8 bases, and 13 bases lay in between. The germline CDR1 and CDR2 sequences are KGHSH and LQKENI. This CDR3 comprises 13 residues.

This clonotype has a count of ten or more. This chain connects TRBV24-1 to TRBJ2-5; D remains unclear. CDR1 is KGHDR and CDR2 is SFDVKD in the germline V gene. The CDR3 loop spans 11 amino acids. V shed 10 bases and J shed 5 bases, with 10 bases lying between them. As DNA, the CDR3 is TGTGCCACTAGCCAAAGGGAGACCCAGTACTTC. It translates to CATSQRETQYF.

This chain uses TRBV14 with TRBJ2-5; 9 bases fit TRBD1. Trimming took 4 bases from V and 5 from J; bases not matched to a gene: 11. The CDR3 extends over 16 amino acids. The germline CDR1 and CDR2 sequences are SGHDN and FVKESK. The CDR3 nucleotides are TGTGCCAGCAGCCCTCGAACAGGGGGCTCTTGGGAGACCCAGTACTTC. This gives the protein CASSPRTGGSWETQYF.

This clonotype was found many times. V and J are TRBV12-3 or TRBV12-4 and TRBJ2-5; 12 bases line up with TRBD2. V trimming: 6 bases; J trimming: 2 bases; junction bases outside the gene matches: 4. The CDR3 loop spans 15 amino acids. The CDR3 nucleotides are TGTGCCAGCAGCCGACTAGCGGGGGTGCAAGAGACCCAGTACTTC. Protein: CASSRLAGVQETQYF.

The V call is TRBV29-1, the J call TRBJ2-5; D call uncertain. V gave up 7 bases and J gave up 4 bases, with 10 bases separating them. The CDR3 covers 11 residues. The germline gives CDR1 SQVTM, CDR2 ANQGSEA. The DNA for the CDR3 is TGCAGCGGAACTTTGGGAGAGACCCAGTACTTC. Translation: CSGTLGETQYF. Using reference TRBV29-1 and TRBJ2-5 for the parts outside the CDR3, the full variable domain is SAVISQKPSRDICQRGTSLTIQCQVDSQVTMMFWYRQQPGQSLTLIATANQGSEATYESGFVIDKFPISRPNLTFSTLTVSNMSPEDSSIYLCSGTLGETQYFGPGTRLLVL.

J is TRBJ2-1 and V is TRBV12-5; D perhaps matches TRBD1 (6 bases). Germline assignment: CDR1 LGHNT and CDR2 FRNRAP. The ends were cut back, 7 bases at V and 3 bases at J, with 13 bases in the middle. This CDR3 comprises 14 residues. The CDR3 bases are TGTGCTAGTGCCTTCGGACAGAACTACAATGAGCAGTTCTTC. Amino acids: CASAFGQNYNEQFF. Full variable domain (missing parts from reference TRBV12-5 and TRBJ2-1): DARVTQTPRHKVTEMGQEVTMRCQPILGHNTVFWYRQTMMQGLELLAYFRNRAPLDDSGMPKDRFSAEMPDATLATLKIQPSEPRDSAVYFCASAFGQNYNEQFFGPGTRLTVL.

This clonotype occurred a few times. In nucleotides, the CDR3 is TGTGCCAGCAGCCTGCGGACTAGCGGGAGTCTCACCGGGGAGCTGTTTTTT. Amino acids: CASSLRTSGSLTGELFF. J is TRBJ2-2 and V is TRBV9, with 13 bases fitting TRBD2. The trim removed 4 bases at V and 4 bases at J, leaving 7 bases unmatched. The CDR3 has 17 amino acids. CDR1 and CDR2 (germline): SGDLS, YYNGEE.

Ten or more counts support this clonotype. This rearrangement joins TRBV28 to TRBJ2-1; possible D gene TRBD1, 6 bases. The germline V and J ends were trimmed by 5 bases and 4 bases, with 15 bases remaining between them. This CDR3 comprises 15 residues. Per germline, CDR1 MDHEN and CDR2 SYDVKM. This CDR3 reads CASSPQGIGYNEQFF. Written as DNA, the CDR3 is TGTGCCAGCAGTCCCCAGGGGATCGGGTACAATGAGCAGTTCTTC.

This sequence joins TRBV3-1 and TRBJ1-5; 7 bases map to TRBD1. Germline CDR1 LGHDT, CDR2 YNNKEL (reference sequence). This CDR3 has 16 amino acids. With V trimmed by 4 bases and J by 0 bases, 6 bases remained unmatched. CDR3 DNA sequence: TGTGCCAGCAGCCCCTCGGGACAGCTTAGCAATCAGCCCCAGCATTTT. This encodes CASSPSGQLSNQPQHF.

The J gene is TRBJ1-2, the V gene TRBV12-3 or TRBV12-4; D possibly corresponds to TRBD1 (5 bases). Trimming took off 7 bases at V and 7 bases at J, with 16 bases between the two ends. The CDR3 is 13 residues long. CDR3 in amino acids: CASTTGATRGYTF. The CDR3 DNA sequence: TGTGCCAGCACCACCGGGGCAACTCGTGGCTACACCTTC.

This chain connects TRBV6-2 or TRBV6-3 to TRBJ2-7; D gene ambiguous. Trimming stripped 4 bases from V and 5 bases from J, with 12 bases between. The CDR3 totals 13 residues. Germline CDR1 reads MNHEY; CDR2 reads SVGEGT. CDR3 protein: CASSFSGMDEQYV. CDR3 nucleotide sequence: TGTGCCAGCAGTTTCTCAGGTATGGACGAGCAGTACGTC.

The gene calls are TRBV5-5 and TRBJ2-5; D possibly corresponds to TRBD1 (5 bases). Trimming took off 5 bases at V and 2 bases at J, with 13 bases between the two ends. The length of the CDR3 is 14 residues. The germline CDR1 and CDR2 sequences are SGHKS and YYEKEE (reference sequence). The CDR3 region is CASRMTASQETQYF. The CDR3 DNA follows: TGTGCCAGCAGGATGACAGCATCGCAAGAGACCCAGTACTTC. Combining the CDR3 with reference TRBV5-5 and TRBJ2-5 gives the whole variable domain DAGVTQSPTHLIKTRGQQVTLRCSPISGHKSVSWYQQVLGQGPQFIFQYYEKEERGRGNFPDRFSARQFPNYSSELNVNALLLGDSALYLCASRMTASQETQYFGPGTRLLVL.

The chain couples TRBV5-1 to TRBJ2-5; D gene unclear. Per germline, CDR1 SGHRS and CDR2 YFSETQ. The CDR3 runs to 13 residues. Trimming left V 4 bases short and J 5 bases short, with 12 bases between. CDR3 region: CASSPGPAETQYF. The CDR3 bases are TGCGCCAGCAGCCCCGGGCCTGCGGAGACCCAGTACTTC.

This clonotype has a handful of counts. The chain uses TRBV29-1 and TRBJ1-2, with D hard to call. The CDR3 runs to 12 residues. V was shortened by 3 bases and J by 4 bases, with 9 bases between the two germline ends. In germline, CDR1 is SQVTM, CDR2 ANQGSEA. The CDR3 bases are TGCAGCGTTGACAGGCTTGGCTATGGCTACACCTTC. Amino acid sequence: CSVDRLGYGYTF.